This paragraph reports one T cell receptor (beta chain). Antigen: not known. This CDR3 has 15 residues. CDR1 and CDR2 (germline): SGHRS, YFSETQ. V dropped 2 bases and J dropped 2; count of bases not matched to a gene: 4. The data were taken from a study of cytomegalovirus exposure and HLA in healthy donors. Clones were read by immunoSEQ multiplex PCR, and TCRdb kept only the in-frame ones, dropping some. The sample includes about 84,000 clones, about nine tenths of them seen just once. General study points: Rarity characterized most TCR sequences, yet some public TCRs appeared in many donors. CMV antigen specificity of three CMV-associated chains was confirmed in vitro. The classifier, whose performance was assessed in both the original and validation cohorts, reportedly diagnosed cytomegalovirus status with high specificity and sensitivity.

Source material: PBMCs. J is TRBJ2-5 and V is TRBV5-1, with TRBD1 matching 9 bases. This clonotype was sampled from a man aged 30 to 45 in good health and CMV-seronegative. CDR3 region: CASSLTGTGQETQYF. The CDR3 nucleotides read TGCGCCAGCAGCTTAACCGGGACAGGGCAAGAGACCCAGTACTTC.